Following are 2 T cell receptor beta chains from one sample sequenced in a study of T-cell reconstitution after alpha-beta-depleted transplantation in children. It was with unique molecular identifiers that the TCRbeta library was prepared. A single record per CDR3 protein comes from TCRdb applying MiXCR to the PCR reads. The sample shows roughly 500,000 distinct CDR3 sequences, about 30% of them seen only once. This sample comprised PBMCs from the stem cell graft donor, obtained from the stem cell graft. The receptors derive from a human donor who donated a stem cell graft to a child with aplastic anemia.

This clonotype was observed a few times. This chain links TRBV7-9 with TRBJ2-3; 8 nucleotides line up with TRBD1. Losses at the gene ends were 1 base for V and 4 bases for J; bases not matched to a gene: 4. Germline V gene lookup returns CDR1 SEHNR and CDR2 FQNEAQ (reference sequence). The CDR3 has 15 amino acids. The CDR3 nucleotides read TGTGCCAGCAGCTTAGGACAGGGGAGCGCAGATACGCAGTATTTT. Translation: CASSLGQGSADTQYF.

The DNA for the CDR3 is TGTGCCAGCAGCTTAGCGTCCGGGATTAGAGAGACCCAGTACTTC. This encodes CASSLASGIRETQYF. The chain employs TRBV7-7 and TRBJ2-5, with D perhaps TRBD2 (5 bases). The CDR3 sequence is 15 residues long. V was shortened by 0 bases and J by 4 bases, with 12 bases between the two germline ends. Germline V gene sequence: CDR1 SSHAT, CDR2 FNYEAQ (reference sequence).